This T cell receptor beta chain stems from a study of CXCR3-negative and CXCR3-positive naive CD8 T cells. Study-level findings and limits: Hydrophobicity of TRB CDR3s was greater in CXCR3-positive naive cells than in CXCR3-negative naive cells.

Naivety in CD8+ T cells corresponded to a CD45RO-CCR7+CD27+CD95- phenotype. CDR3 length equals 15 residues. Germline CDR1 reads SQVTM; CDR2 reads ANQGSEA. With regard to this clonotype: Its cognate antigen is unknown.

The authors made the TRB cDNA libraries by 5' RACE using UMI labels. Each CDR3 protein gets one entry in TCRdb, which reprocessed the 5' RACE reads and gives no DNA. The table for this sample gives about 120,000 distinct CDR3 sequences. The chain has TRBV29-1 and TRBJ2-3; TCRdb returns TRBD2, unconfirmable since there is no DNA. The receptor comes from a human donor in good health. Some clones in this sample may be carry-over from other donors' samples. Sample: naive CXCR3+ CD8+ T cells from blood. Described subset: CD45RO-CCR7+CD27+CD95- naive CD8+ T cells expressing CXCR3 (TNR3+). The CDR3 is CSVEGEVGTTDTQYF.